The 15 T cell receptor beta chains below come from one sample, sequenced in a study of T cells in localized non-small cell lung cancer. Here immunoSEQ multiplex PCR was the method, and the copy in TCRdb shows in-frame clones only, minus some. The sample has tens of thousands of clones; approximately 94% are singletons. The sample consisted of peripheral blood, taken before any cancer treatment. The receptors here all came from a female donor aged 60 or older with stage I lung adenocarcinoma.

A word on this clone: An end of the junction differs from the germline gene, which may be a read error. V gene TRBV27 combines with J gene TRBJ1-5, with TRBD1 as a possible D gene (6 bases). CDR1 MNHEY and CDR2 SMNVEV come from the germline V gene (reference sequence). The CDR3 loop spans 15 amino acids. CDR3: CASRFGGASNQPQHF. The CDR3 DNA follows: TGTGCCAGCCGTTTCGGGGGGGCAAGCAATCAGCCCCAGCATTTT.

This chain connects TRBV7-3 to TRBJ1-2; D possibly corresponds to TRBD1 (5 bases). The V end was cut by 4 bases, the J end by 7 bases, with 13 bases between. CDR3 size: 13 residues. CDR1 and CDR2 (germline): SGHTA, FQGTGA. The CDR3 region is CASSSPRDLGYTF. The CDR3 DNA follows: TGTGCCAGCAGCTCTCCCCGGGACCTTGGCTACACCTTC.

This clone was found once. The V gene is TRBV5-4, the J gene TRBJ1-6, with D possibly being TRBD1 (6 bases). Trimming stripped 5 bases from V and 10 bases from J, with 16 bases between. The CDR3 totals 14 residues. Germline CDR1 reads SGHNT; CDR2 reads YYREEE (reference sequence). CDR3 amino acids: CASSSYPGDSPLHF. The CDR3 bases are TGTGCCAGCAGTTCATACCCAGGGGACTCACCCCTCCACTTT.

The rearrangement uses TRBV6-5 and TRBJ1-2; no clear D. The CDR3 extends over 13 amino acids. The germline V gene has CDR1 MNHEY and CDR2 SVGAGI. The ends were cut back, 6 bases at V and 8 bases at J, with 16 bases in the middle. CDR3 sequence: CASRPDTERGYTF. CDR3 in DNA: TGTGCCAGCAGACCCGACACGGAACGGGGCTACACCTTC.

The V call is TRBV2, the J call TRBJ1-6; D uncertain. CDR1 and CDR2 (germline): SNHLY, FYNNEI. The CDR3 totals 13 residues. Deletions cut 6 bases from V and 9 bases from J, with 12 bases between. CDR3 protein: CASRGTPSSPLHF. CDR3 coding DNA: TGTGCCAGCAGGGGTACCCCGAGTTCACCCCTCCACTTT.

This clone was recorded once. The rearrangement uses TRBV6-1 and TRBJ1-1; D remains unclear. The CDR3 is made up of 14 amino acids. Trimming removed 9 bases from V and 1 base from J, with 15 bases in between. CDR1 is MNHNS and CDR2 is SASEGT in the germline V gene. In DNA, the CDR3 is TGTGCCAGTGAATCTGAATCCAGGAACACTGAAGCTTTCTTT. This encodes CASESESRNTEAFF.

The rearrangement links TRBV27 to TRBJ1-6; tentatively, D is TRBD1 (6 bases). CDR3 length: 15 amino acids. Germline V gene sequence: CDR1 MNHEY, CDR2 SMNVEV (reference sequence). V shed 5 bases and J shed 10 bases, with 18 bases lying between them. The CDR3, as DNA: TGTGCCAGCAGTCCTACAGGGACGGGGAAATCACCCCTCCACTTT. This codes for CASSPTGTGKSPLHF.

This clone appeared a single time. The V and J genes are TRBV10-3 and TRBJ2-5; TRBD2 matches at 7 bases. Germline CDR1 is ENHRY and CDR2 is SYGVKD. V was clipped by 8 bases and J by 2 bases; unmatched bases: 11. The CDR3 loop spans 15 amino acids. This chain's CDR3 is CAIRAGGGGQETQYF. CDR3 bases: TGTGCCATCCGCGCCGGCGGGGGAGGGCAAGAGACCCAGTACTTC.

This clone was recorded once. The chain has TRBV5-1 and TRBJ1-6; tentatively, D is TRBD1 (5 bases). CDR1 and CDR2 (germline): SGHRS, YFSETQ. Between the trimmed V and J ends, which lost 0 bases and 6 bases, there was a span of 13 bases. The CDR3 length is 16 residues. CDR3 protein: CASSLERGGGNSPLHF. The DNA of the CDR3 is TGCGCCAGCAGCTTGGAGAGGGGTGGAGGTAATTCACCCCTCCACTTT. Filled out from reference TRBV5-1 and TRBJ1-6, the complete variable domain reads KAGVTQTPRYLIKTRGQQVTLSCSPISGHRSVSWYQQTPGQGLQFLFEYFSETQRNKGNFPGRFSGRQFSNSRSEMNVSTLELGDSALYLCASSLERGGGNSPLHFGNGTRLTVT.

The chain joins TRBV2 to TRBJ1-5; possible D gene TRBD1, 6 bases. This CDR3 comprises 16 residues. V gave up 5 bases and J gave up 2 bases, with 16 bases separating them. CDR1 is SNHLY, CDR2 FYNNEI, per germline. CDR3 nucleotides: TGTGCCAGCAGTTGGGACACACGTAGTGGCAATCAGCCCCAGCATTTT. This encodes CASSWDTRSGNQPQHF.

This clone showed up just once. The chain combines TRBV18 with TRBJ1-2, with D maybe TRBD1 (6 bases). V gave up 1 base and J gave up 8 bases, with 14 bases separating them. Germline CDR1 reads KGHSH; CDR2 reads LQKENI. The CDR3 spans 14 residues. CDR3 sequence reads: CASSPLTGNEGYTF. The CDR3 coding sequence is TGTGCCAGCTCACCACTCACAGGGAATGAGGGCTACACCTTC.

The chain uses TRBV4-1 and TRBJ2-2; tentative D call: TRBD2 (5 bases). The length of the CDR3 is 15 residues. Germline lookup yields CDR1 MGHRA and CDR2 YSYEKL. V shed 3 bases and J shed 6 bases, with 14 bases lying between them. The DNA of the CDR3 is TGCGCCAGCAGCCACCCCCGGGAAAACTCCGGGGAGCTGTTTTTT. It yields the protein CASSHPRENSGELFF.

The rearrangement uses TRBV5-8 and TRBJ1-2; the D is unclear. CDR1 and CDR2 (germline): SGHTS, YDEGEE. Trimming shortened V by 2 bases and J by 9 bases, and 14 bases separated the two germline ends. This CDR3 region has 13 residues. CDR3 sequence: CASSFGAADRYTF. The CDR3 region has the DNA TGTGCCAGCAGCTTTGGAGCGGCAGATCGCTACACCTTC. Supplemented by reference TRBV5-8 and TRBJ1-2, the full variable domain reads EAGVTQSPTHLIKTRGQQATLRCSPISGHTSVYWYQQALGLGLQFLLWYDEGEERNRGNFPPRFSGRQFPNYSSELNVNALELEDSALYLCASSFGAADRYTFGSGTRLTVV.

This clone was found once. The chain links TRBV28 to TRBJ1-5; weak D call: TRBD1 (5 bases). CDR1 is MDHEN, CDR2 SYDVKM, per germline. V was cut by 1 base and J by 1 base, with 11 bases left in between. CDR3 length: 16 residues. The CDR3 DNA reads TGTGCCAGCAGTTTATCGAGGGGTCGAAGCAATCAGCCCCAGCATTTT. It codes for CASSLSRGRSNQPQHF.

This clone appeared a single time. The rearrangement links TRBV9 to TRBJ1-6; D gene uncertain. This CDR3 is 13 amino acids long. Deletions cut 0 bases from V and 7 bases from J, with 5 bases between. Germline V gene data show CDR1 as SGDLS and CDR2 as YYNGEE. The DNA of the CDR3 is TGTGCCAGCAGCGTAGAGGAGAATTCACCCCTCCACTTT. Its translation: CASSVEENSPLHF.